The 25 T cell receptor beta chains below come from one sample, sequenced in a study of blood T cell repertoires in COVID-19. Profiling relied on immunoSEQ multiplex PCR, and the TCRdb table lists in-frame clones only, not all of them. The table has 300,000 to 500,000 clones, around 87% seen once. Sequenced input: PBMCs or T cells enriched from blood (not recorded which). Source of these receptors: a woman between 25 and 40 years old with acute COVID-19.

The V gene is TRBV19, the J gene TRBJ2-5, with D possibly matching TRBD1 (6 bases). Per the germline V gene, CDR1 is LNHDA and CDR2 is SQIVND (reference sequence). CDR3 length equals 14 residues. With 5 bases removed from V and 7 bases from J, the gap between germline ends came to 17 bases. The CDR3 sequence is CASSLTGNLVTQYF. Here the CDR3 DNA reads TGTGCCAGTAGTCTCACAGGGAATTTGGTGACCCAGTACTTC. Based on the CDR3 plus reference TRBV19 and TRBJ2-5, the full variable domain is DGGITQSPKYLFRKEGQNVTLSCEQNLNHDAMYWYRQDPGQGLRLIYYSQIVNDFQKGDIAEGYSVSREKKESFPLTVTSAQKNPTAFYLCASSLTGNLVTQYFGPGTRLLVL.

V usage is TRBV27 and J usage is TRBJ2-1; D call uncertain. Trimming shortened V by 6 bases and J by 3 bases, and 9 bases separated the two germline ends. Germline V lookup: CDR1 MNHEY, CDR2 SMNVEV (reference sequence). There are 13 residues in the CDR3. The CDR3 protein is CASRPHDYNEQFF. The CDR3 coding sequence is TGTGCCAGCAGACCACACGACTACAATGAGCAGTTCTTC.

This clone appeared once. The genes are TRBV2 and TRBJ2-3; D is uncertain. This CDR3 has 13 amino acids. Germline V gene data show CDR1 as SNHLY and CDR2 as FYNNEI. With 6 bases removed from V and 0 bases from J, the gap between germline ends came to 7 bases. The CDR3 reads CASSPLSTDTQYF. Written as DNA, the CDR3 is TGTGCCAGCAGCCCTTTAAGCACAGATACGCAGTATTTT. The entire variable domain, with the rest obtained from reference TRBV2 and TRBJ2-3, is as follows: EPEVTQTPSHQVTQMGQEVILRCVPISNHLYFYWYRQILGQKVEFLVSFYNNEISEKSEIFDDQFSVERPDGSNFTLKIRSTKLEDSAMYFCASSPLSTDTQYFGPGTRLTVL.

In the case of this clone: In the same sample, other DNA sequences code for this CDR3. The chain combines TRBV5-5 with TRBJ1-3; D may be TRBD1 (6 bases). V dropped 4 bases and J dropped 1 base, with 12 bases sitting between them. Germline values: CDR1 SGHKS, CDR2 YYEKEE (reference sequence). This CDR3 contains 15 residues. The CDR3 here is CASSREQGSGNTIYF. For the CDR3, the DNA is TGTGCCAGCAGCCGAGAACAGGGATCTGGAAACACCATATATTTT.

The chain joins TRBV4-1 to TRBJ2-1; tentative D call: TRBD2 (5 bases). Germline V CDR1 and CDR2: MGHRA, YSYEKL. This CDR3 region has 15 residues. Deletions cut 5 bases from V and 3 bases from J, with 14 bases between. CDR3 region: CASSERTGYYNEQFF. DNA of the CDR3: TGCGCCAGCAGCGAACGGACTGGATACTACAATGAGCAGTTCTTC.

The chain combines TRBV5-1 with TRBJ2-5; 14 nucleotides align to TRBD2. This CDR3 has 15 residues. Germline loops: CDR1 SGHRS, CDR2 YFSETQ. Trimming removed 4 bases from V and 5 bases from J; junction bases left unmatched: 4. The CDR3 DNA reads TGCGCCAGCAGCCCCGGGACTAGCGGGGGTGAGACCCAGTACTTC. Protein product: CASSPGTSGGETQYF. Full variable domain (missing parts from reference TRBV5-1 and TRBJ2-5): KAGVTQTPRYLIKTRGQQVTLSCSPISGHRSVSWYQQTPGQGLQFLFEYFSETQRNKGNFPGRFSGRQFSNSRSEMNVSTLELGDSALYLCASSPGTSGGETQYFGPGTRLLVL.

The chain carries TRBV7-3 and TRBJ1-2; 9 bases agree with TRBD1. Germline assignment: CDR1 SGHTA and CDR2 FQGTGA. This CDR3 comprises 14 residues. V gave up 5 bases and J gave up 3 bases; unmatched junction bases: 4. The CDR3, as DNA: TGTGCCAGCAGCCCGGGACAGGGAGACTATGGCTACACCTTC. Its protein product is CASSPGQGDYGYTF.

The chain is built from TRBV4-1 and TRBJ1-5, with a weak D call TRBD1 (5 bases). The CDR3 contains 15 residues. Trimming removed 3 bases at V and 5 bases at J, with 14 bases between. Per the germline V gene, CDR1 is MGHRA and CDR2 is YSYEKL. CDR3 amino acids: CASSQYAGLHQPQHF. The DNA for the CDR3 is TGCGCCAGCAGCCAGTACGCAGGGTTGCATCAGCCCCAGCATTTT.

The rearrangement joins TRBV6-5 to TRBJ1-6; TRBD1 might be the D (6 bases). Germline CDR1 MNHEY, CDR2 SVGAGI. Trimming removed 4 bases at V and 6 bases at J, with 13 bases between. The CDR3 is made up of 15 amino acids. The chain's CDR3 is CASSSGTGSNSPLHF. The CDR3 DNA reads as TGTGCCAGCAGTTCGGGTACAGGGTCTAATTCACCCCTCCACTTT.

The rearrangement links TRBV2 to TRBJ2-3; 10 bases agree with TRBD2. This CDR3 region has 14 residues. Germline V gives CDR1 SNHLY, CDR2 FYNNEI. V gave up 8 bases and J gave up 0 bases; unmatched junction bases: 2. The CDR3 DNA follows: TGTGCCAGCGAGCGGGGGGGAAGCACAGATACGCAGTATTTT. Its protein is CASERGGSTDTQYF.

The chain combines TRBV3-1 (or the pseudogene TRBV3-2) with TRBJ2-7; 11 bases match TRBD2. The V and J ends lost 5 bases and 3 bases, in that order; junction bases with no gene match: 3. The CDR3 contains 14 residues. CDR1 is LGHDT, CDR2 YNNKEL, per germline (reference sequence). CDR3 residues: CASSSGLAGYEQYF. The CDR3 region has the DNA TGTGCCAGCAGCTCAGGACTAGCGGGCTACGAGCAGTACTTC.

V is TRBV12-3 or TRBV12-4 and J is TRBJ1-5, with 7 bases aligning to TRBD1. CDR3 length: 13 amino acids. Losses at the gene ends were 5 bases for V and 9 bases for J; bases not matched to a gene: 7. The CDR3 reads CASSPDRAGPQHF. Here the CDR3 DNA reads TGTGCCAGCAGTCCCGACAGGGCAGGGCCCCAGCATTTT.

J is TRBJ1-3 and V is TRBV24-1; perhaps TRBD1 as D (5 bases). The CDR3 has 13 amino acids. V gave up 2 bases and J gave up 4 bases, with 5 bases separating them. Germline V gives CDR1 KGHDR, CDR2 SFDVKD. The chain's CDR3 is CATSDWTGNTIYF. Written as DNA, the CDR3 is TGTGCCACCAGTGATTGGACAGGAAACACCATATATTTT.

The genes are TRBV28 and TRBJ1-5; D remains unclear. CDR1 is MDHEN, CDR2 SYDVKM, per germline. The CDR3 length is 15 residues. Trimming removed 9 bases from V and 2 bases from J, with 17 bases in between. The CDR3 region is CASMIRGAGNQPQHF. The CDR3 coding sequence is TGTGCCAGTATGATTCGGGGTGCGGGCAATCAGCCCCAGCATTTT.

This chain links TRBV30 with TRBJ1-4, with 9 bases matching TRBD1. Germline assignment: CDR1 GTSNPN and CDR2 SVGIG (reference sequence). The CDR3 consists of 15 residues. J gave up 3 bases and V 0 bases, and 2 bases lay outside the gene matches. The CDR3 loop is CAWSVQGAANEKLFF. For the CDR3, the DNA is TGTGCCTGGAGTGTACAGGGGGCAGCTAATGAAAAACTGTTTTTT.

This chain connects TRBV7-2 to TRBJ2-3, with TRBD2 matching over 15 bases. Per the germline V gene, CDR1 is SGHTA and CDR2 is FQGNSA. J was trimmed by 6 bases and V by 3 bases; bases with no gene match: 4. This CDR3 has 16 amino acids. The CDR3: CASSFGTSGGLDTQYF. The CDR3 DNA follows: TGTGCCAGCAGCTTCGGGACTAGCGGGGGGTTGGATACGCAGTATTTT.

The rearrangement links TRBV5-1 to TRBJ2-2, with 8 positions matching TRBD1. Per the germline V gene, CDR1 is SGHRS and CDR2 is YFSETQ. This CDR3 has 14 residues. The V segment lost 3 bases and the J segment 7 bases; nucleotides outside the gene matches: 5. The CDR3 protein is CASSSTGDGGELFF. Here the CDR3 DNA reads TGCGCCAGCAGCTCGACAGGGGACGGCGGGGAGCTGTTTTTT.

The chain uses TRBV30 and TRBJ1-5; D may be TRBD1 (5 bases). The CDR3 spans 14 residues. Germline assignment: CDR1 GTSNPN and CDR2 SVGIG (reference sequence). With 2 bases removed from V and 4 bases from J, the gap between germline ends came to 12 bases. The CDR3 DNA follows: TGTGCCTGGAGTATTAAACAGGAGAATCAGCCCCAGCATTTT. Translated: CAWSIKQENQPQHF.

V gene TRBV7-9 combines with J gene TRBJ1-5, with D uncertain. CDR1 is SEHNR, CDR2 FQNEAQ, per germline (reference sequence). Trimming left V 5 bases short and J 6 bases short, with 20 bases between. The CDR3 runs to 16 residues. CDR3 coding DNA: TGTGCCAGCAGCCCCGGCGGACTTTTTAGCGGTCAGCCCCAGCATTTT. Translating gives CASSPGGLFSGQPQHF.

This chain links TRBV12-3 or TRBV12-4 with TRBJ2-7, with TRBD1 matching 7 bases. This CDR3 is built from 12 residues. The junction had 5 bases not matched to a gene; V was cut back by 9 bases and J by 3 bases. For the CDR3, the DNA is TGTGCCAGTGCCGGGACAGTCTACGAGCAGTACTTC. Translated: CASAGTVYEQYF.

The rearrangement joins TRBV7-8 to TRBJ2-7; a possible D gene is TRBD2 (5 bases). The germline V gene has CDR1 SGHVS and CDR2 FQNEAQ. V lost 0 bases to trimming and J lost 3 bases, with 15 bases between them. The CDR3 length is 16 residues. The DNA of the CDR3 is TGTGCCAGCAGCTTAGCGACTCGGGGTGGGTACTACGAGCAGTACTTC. Translated, it gives CASSLATRGGYYEQYF.

The V and J genes are TRBV28 and TRBJ2-2, with 7 positions matching TRBD1. Trimming cost V 7 bases and J 5 bases; bases outside gene matches: 7. The CDR3 is 14 residues long. Germline V gene sequence: CDR1 MDHEN, CDR2 SYDVKM. The CDR3 DNA follows: TGTGCCAGCAATGAGGGGGCCGGAACCGGGGAGCTGTTTTTT. Translated: CASNEGAGTGELFF.

The chain has TRBV4-1 and TRBJ1-3; 8 nucleotides match TRBD1. V was pared by 1 base and J by 0 bases, with 20 bases of the junction left unmatched. The germline V gene encodes CDR1 MGHRA and CDR2 YSYEKL. The CDR3 runs to 22 residues. This CDR3 reads CASSQAEATYTGGPHSGNTIYF. The DNA for the CDR3 is TGCGCCAGCAGCCAAGCGGAGGCTACTTATACAGGGGGGCCACACTCTGGAAACACCATATATTTT.

This chain joins TRBV10-2 and TRBJ1-5; no definite D call. This CDR3 has 14 residues. Germline-derived CDR1 and CDR2 are WSHSY and SAAADI. V was trimmed by 2 bases and J by 7 bases, leaving 12 bases between them. The CDR3 sequence is CASSEDSAGQPQHF. The CDR3, as DNA: TGCGCCAGCAGTGAGGATTCAGCGGGCCAGCCCCAGCATTTT.

The chain carries TRBV7-3 and TRBJ2-1, with D unclear. This CDR3 is built from 14 residues. The V and J ends lost 4 bases and 8 bases respectively, with 15 bases between them. CDR1 and CDR2 from the germline V gene are SGHTA and FQGTGA. CDR3 coding DNA: TGTGCCAGCAGCTCAAGCCGGGTGAAGGATGAGCAGTTCTTC. Translating gives CASSSSRVKDEQFF.